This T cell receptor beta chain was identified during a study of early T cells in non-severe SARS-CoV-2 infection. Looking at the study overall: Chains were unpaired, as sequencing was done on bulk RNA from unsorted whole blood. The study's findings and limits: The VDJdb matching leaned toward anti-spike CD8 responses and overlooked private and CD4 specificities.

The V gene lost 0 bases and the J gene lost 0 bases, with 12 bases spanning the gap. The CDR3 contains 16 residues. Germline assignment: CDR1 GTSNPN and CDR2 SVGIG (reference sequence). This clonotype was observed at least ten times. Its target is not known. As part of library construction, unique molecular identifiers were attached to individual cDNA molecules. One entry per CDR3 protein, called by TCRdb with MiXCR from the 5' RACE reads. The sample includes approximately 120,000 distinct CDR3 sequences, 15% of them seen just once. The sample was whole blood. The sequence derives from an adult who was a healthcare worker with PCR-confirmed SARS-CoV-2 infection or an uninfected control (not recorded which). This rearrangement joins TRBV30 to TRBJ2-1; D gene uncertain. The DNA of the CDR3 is TGTGCCTGGAGTGTAGGGCAGGCCCGCTCCTACAATGAGCAGTTCTTC. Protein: CAWSVGQARSYNEQFF.